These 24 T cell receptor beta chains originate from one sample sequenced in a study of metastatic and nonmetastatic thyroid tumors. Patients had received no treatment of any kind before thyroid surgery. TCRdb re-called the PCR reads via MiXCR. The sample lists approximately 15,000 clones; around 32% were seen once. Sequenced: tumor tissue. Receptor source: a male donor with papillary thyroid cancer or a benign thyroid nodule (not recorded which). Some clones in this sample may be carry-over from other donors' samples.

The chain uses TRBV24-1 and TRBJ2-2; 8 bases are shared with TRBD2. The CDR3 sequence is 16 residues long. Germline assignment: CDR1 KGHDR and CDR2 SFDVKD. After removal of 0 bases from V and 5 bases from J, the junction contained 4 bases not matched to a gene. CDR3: CATSDLTAGGTGELFF. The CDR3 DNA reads TGTGCCACCAGTGATTTGACGGCGGGAGGAACCGGGGAGCTGTTTTTT.

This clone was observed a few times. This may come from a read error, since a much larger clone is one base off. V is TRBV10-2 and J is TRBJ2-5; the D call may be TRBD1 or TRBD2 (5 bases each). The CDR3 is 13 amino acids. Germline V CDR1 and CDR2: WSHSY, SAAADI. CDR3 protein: CASTGTSQETPYF. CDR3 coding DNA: TGCGCCAGCACCGGGACCAGTCAAGAGACCCCGTACTTC.

CDR3 sequence reads: CASSLNTGQAVSYEQYF. In DNA, the CDR3 is TGCGCCAGCAGCTTAAATACCGGACAGGCCGTCTCCTACGAGCAGTACTTC. This chain connects TRBV5-1 to TRBJ2-7, with 7 bases matching TRBD1. V lost 2 bases to trimming and J lost 0 bases; unmatched junction nucleotides: 11. Germline V lookup: CDR1 SGHRS, CDR2 YFSETQ. This CDR3 region has 17 residues. Looking up the rest from reference TRBV5-1 and TRBJ2-7 gives the full variable domain: KAGVTQTPRYLIKTRGQQVTLSCSPISGHRSVSWYQQTPGQGLQFLFEYFSETQRNKGNFPGRFSGRQFSNSRSEMNVSTLELGDSALYLCASSLNTGQAVSYEQYFGPGTRLTVT.

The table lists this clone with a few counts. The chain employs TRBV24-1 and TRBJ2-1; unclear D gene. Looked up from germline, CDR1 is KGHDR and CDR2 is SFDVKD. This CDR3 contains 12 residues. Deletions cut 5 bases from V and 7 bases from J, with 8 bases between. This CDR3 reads CATSGCSNEQFF. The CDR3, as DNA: TGTGCCACCAGTGGGTGTAGTAATGAGCAGTTCTTC.

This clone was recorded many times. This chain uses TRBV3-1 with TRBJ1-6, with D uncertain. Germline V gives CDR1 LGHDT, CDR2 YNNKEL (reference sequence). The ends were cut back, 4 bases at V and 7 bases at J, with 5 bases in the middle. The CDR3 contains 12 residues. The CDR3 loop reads CASSPTNSPLHF. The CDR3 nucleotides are TGTGCCAGCAGCCCCACCAATTCACCCCTCCACTTT. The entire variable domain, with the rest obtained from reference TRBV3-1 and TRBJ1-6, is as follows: DTAVSQTPKYLVTQMGNDKSIKCEQNLGHDTMYWYKQDSKKFLKIMFSYNNKELIINETVPNRFSPKSPDKAHLNLHINSLELGDSAVYFCASSPTNSPLHFGNGTRLTVT.

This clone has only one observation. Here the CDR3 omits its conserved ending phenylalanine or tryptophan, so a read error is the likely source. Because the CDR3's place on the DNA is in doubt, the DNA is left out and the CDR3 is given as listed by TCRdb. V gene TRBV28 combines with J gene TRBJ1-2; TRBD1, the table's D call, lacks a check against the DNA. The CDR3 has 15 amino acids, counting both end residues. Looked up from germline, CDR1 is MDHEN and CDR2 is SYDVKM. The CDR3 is CASSTGGRLGYGYTV.

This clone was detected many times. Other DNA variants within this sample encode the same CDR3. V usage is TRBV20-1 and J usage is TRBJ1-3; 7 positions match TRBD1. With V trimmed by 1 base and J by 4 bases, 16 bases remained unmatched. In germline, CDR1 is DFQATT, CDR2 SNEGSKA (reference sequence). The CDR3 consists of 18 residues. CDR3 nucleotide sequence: TGCAGTGCTAGAGGAGAGGCCAGGACAGGTATCTCGGGAAACACCATATATTTT. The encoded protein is CSARGEARTGISGNTIYF.

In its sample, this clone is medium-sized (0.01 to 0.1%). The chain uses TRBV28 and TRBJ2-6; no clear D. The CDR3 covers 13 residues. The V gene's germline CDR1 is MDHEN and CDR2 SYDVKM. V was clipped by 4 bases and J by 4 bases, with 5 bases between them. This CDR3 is CASSSSGANVLTF. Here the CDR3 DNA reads TGTGCCAGCAGTTCATCGGGGGCCAACGTCCTGACTTTC. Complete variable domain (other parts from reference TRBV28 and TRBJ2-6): DVKVTQSSRYLVKRTGEKVFLECVQDMDHENMFWYRQDPGLGLRLIYFSYDVKMKEKGDIPEGYSVSREKKERFSLILESASTNQTSMYLCASSSSGANVLTFGAGSRLTVL.

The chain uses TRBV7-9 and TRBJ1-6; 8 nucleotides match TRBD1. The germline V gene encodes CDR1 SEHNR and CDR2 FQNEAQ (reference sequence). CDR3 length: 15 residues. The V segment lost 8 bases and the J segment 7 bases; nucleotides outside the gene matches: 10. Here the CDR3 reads CASGSTGARNSPLHF. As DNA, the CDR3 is TGTGCCAGCGGATCGACAGGGGCACGGAATTCACCCCTCCACTTT.

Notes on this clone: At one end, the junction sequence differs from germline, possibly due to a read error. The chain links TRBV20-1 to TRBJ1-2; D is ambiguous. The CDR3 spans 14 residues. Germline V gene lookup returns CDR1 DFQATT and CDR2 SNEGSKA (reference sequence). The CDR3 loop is CSARVAVRNYGSTF. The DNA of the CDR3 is TGCAGTGCTAGAGTTGCCGTCCGTAACTATGGCTCCACCTTC.

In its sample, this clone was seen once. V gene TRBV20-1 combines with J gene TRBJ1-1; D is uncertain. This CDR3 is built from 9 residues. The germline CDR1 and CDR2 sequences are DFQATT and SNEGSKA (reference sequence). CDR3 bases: TGCAGGGCCGGGGTTGAAGCTTTCTTT. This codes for CRAGVEAFF.

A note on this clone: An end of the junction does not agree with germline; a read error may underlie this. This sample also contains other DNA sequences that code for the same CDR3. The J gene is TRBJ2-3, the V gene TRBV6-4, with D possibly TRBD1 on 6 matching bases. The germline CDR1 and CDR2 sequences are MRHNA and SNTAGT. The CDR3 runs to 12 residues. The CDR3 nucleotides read TGTGCCAGCAGTGGACAACAGGGCCCGCAGTACTTT. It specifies CASSGQQGPQYF.

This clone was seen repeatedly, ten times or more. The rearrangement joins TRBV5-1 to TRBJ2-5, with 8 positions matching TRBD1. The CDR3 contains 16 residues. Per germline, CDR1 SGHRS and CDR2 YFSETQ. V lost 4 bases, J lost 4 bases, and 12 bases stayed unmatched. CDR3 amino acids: CASSVGGQAARETQYF. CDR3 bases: TGCGCCAGCAGCGTGGGGGGACAGGCAGCGAGAGAGACCCAGTACTTC.

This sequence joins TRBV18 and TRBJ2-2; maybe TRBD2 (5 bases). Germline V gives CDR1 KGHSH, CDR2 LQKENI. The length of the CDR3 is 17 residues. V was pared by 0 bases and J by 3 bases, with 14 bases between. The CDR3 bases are TGTGCCAGCTCACCACCCATTGTGGGAGCGTACACCGGGGAGCTGTTTTTT. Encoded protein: CASSPPIVGAYTGELFF.

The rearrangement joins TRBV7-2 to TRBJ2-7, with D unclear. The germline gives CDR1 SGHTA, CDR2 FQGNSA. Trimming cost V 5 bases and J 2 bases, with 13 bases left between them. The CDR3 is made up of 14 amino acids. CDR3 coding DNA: TGTGCCAGCAGCGAGACGGCCGCCCCCTACGAGCAGTACTTC. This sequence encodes CASSETAAPYEQYF. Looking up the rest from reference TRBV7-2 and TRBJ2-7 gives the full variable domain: GAGVSQSPSNKVTEKGKDVELRCDPISGHTALYWYRQSLGQGLEFLIYFQGNSAPDKSGLPSDRFSAERTGGSVSTLTIQRTQQEDSAVYLCASSETAAPYEQYFGPGTRLTVT.

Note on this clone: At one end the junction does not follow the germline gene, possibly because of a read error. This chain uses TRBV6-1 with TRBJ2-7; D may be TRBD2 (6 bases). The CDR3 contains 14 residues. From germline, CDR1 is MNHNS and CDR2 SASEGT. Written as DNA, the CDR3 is TGTTCCAGCTGGAGGGAACCTCGGAGCTACGAGCAGTACTTC. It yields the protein CSSWREPRSYEQYF.

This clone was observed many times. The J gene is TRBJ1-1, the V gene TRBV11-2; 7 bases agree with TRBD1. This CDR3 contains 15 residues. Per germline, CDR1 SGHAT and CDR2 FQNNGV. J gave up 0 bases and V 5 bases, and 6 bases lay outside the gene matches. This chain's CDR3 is CASSEEQGMNTEAFF. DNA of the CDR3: TGTGCCAGCAGCGAAGAACAGGGGATGAACACTGAAGCTTTCTTT.

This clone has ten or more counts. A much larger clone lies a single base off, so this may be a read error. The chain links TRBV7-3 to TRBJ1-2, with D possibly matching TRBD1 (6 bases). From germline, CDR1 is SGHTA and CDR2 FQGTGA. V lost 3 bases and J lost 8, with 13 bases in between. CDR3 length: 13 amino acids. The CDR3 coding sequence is TGTGCCAGCAGCTTTCCCGAGGGGGTAGGCTACACCTTC. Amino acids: CASSFPEGVGYTF. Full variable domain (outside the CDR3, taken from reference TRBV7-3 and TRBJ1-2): GAGVSQTPSNKVTEKGKYVELRCDPISGHTALYWYRQSLGQGPEFLIYFQGTGAADDSGLPNDRFFAVRPEGSVSTLKIQRTERGDSAVYLCASSFPEGVGYTFGSGTRLTVV.

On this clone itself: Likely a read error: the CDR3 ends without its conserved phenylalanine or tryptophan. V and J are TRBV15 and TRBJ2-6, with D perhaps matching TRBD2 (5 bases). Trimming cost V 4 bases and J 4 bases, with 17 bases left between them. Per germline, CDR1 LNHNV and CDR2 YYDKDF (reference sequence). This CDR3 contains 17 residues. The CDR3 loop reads CATSTGRGLRGANVLTL. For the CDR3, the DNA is TGTGCCACCAGCACCGGACGGGGATTACGAGGGGCCAACGTCCTGACTCTC.

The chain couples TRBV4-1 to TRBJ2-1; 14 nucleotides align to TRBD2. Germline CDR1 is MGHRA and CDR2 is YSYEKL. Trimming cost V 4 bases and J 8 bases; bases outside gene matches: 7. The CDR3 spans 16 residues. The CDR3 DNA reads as TGCGCCAGCAGCCCGGGACTAGCGGGAGCGTATTATGAGCAGTTCTTC. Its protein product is CASSPGLAGAYYEQFF.

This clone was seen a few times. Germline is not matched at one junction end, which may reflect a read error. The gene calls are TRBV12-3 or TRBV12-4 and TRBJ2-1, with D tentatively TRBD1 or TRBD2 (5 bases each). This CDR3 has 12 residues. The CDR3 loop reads CSSSSYGTEQFF. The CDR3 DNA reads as TGTTCCAGCAGTTCTTATGGGACTGAGCAGTTCTTC.

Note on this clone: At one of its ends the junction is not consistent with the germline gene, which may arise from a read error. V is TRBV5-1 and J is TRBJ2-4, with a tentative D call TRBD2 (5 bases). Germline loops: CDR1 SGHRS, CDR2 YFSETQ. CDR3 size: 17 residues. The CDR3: CASSFSCRGKAKKIQYF. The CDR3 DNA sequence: TGCGCCAGCAGCTTCAGTTGCCGGGGAAAAGCCAAAAAAATTCAGTACTTC.

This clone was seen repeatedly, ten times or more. The CDR3 DNA reads TGTGCCAGCAGCTGGACGACTGGGGTGGATACGCAGTATTTT. It yields the protein CASSWTTGVDTQYF. This sequence joins TRBV5-4 and TRBJ2-3; D gene uncertain. The CDR3 consists of 14 residues. Trimming took off 3 bases at V and 6 bases at J, with 14 bases between the two ends. From germline, CDR1 is SGHNT and CDR2 YYREEE (reference sequence).

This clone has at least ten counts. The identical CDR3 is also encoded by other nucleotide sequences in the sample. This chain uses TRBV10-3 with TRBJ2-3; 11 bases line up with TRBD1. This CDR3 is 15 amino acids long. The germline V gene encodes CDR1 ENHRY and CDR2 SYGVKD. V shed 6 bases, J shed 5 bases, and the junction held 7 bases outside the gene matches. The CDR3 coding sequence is TGTGCCATCAGCGCCGGGACAGGGGGAGGAGATACGCAGTATTTT. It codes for CAISAGTGGGDTQYF.